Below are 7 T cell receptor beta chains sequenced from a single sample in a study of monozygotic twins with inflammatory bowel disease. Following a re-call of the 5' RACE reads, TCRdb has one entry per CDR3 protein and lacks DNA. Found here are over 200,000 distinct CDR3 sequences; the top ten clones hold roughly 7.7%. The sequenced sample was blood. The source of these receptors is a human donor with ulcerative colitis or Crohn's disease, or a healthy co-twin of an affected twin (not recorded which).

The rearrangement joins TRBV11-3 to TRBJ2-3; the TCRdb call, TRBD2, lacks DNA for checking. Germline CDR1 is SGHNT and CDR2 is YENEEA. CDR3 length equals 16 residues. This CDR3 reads CASSWGLAEAPDTQYF.

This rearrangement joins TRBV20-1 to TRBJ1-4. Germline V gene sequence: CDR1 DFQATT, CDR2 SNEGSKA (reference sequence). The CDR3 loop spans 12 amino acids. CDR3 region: CSAPPPNEKLFF.

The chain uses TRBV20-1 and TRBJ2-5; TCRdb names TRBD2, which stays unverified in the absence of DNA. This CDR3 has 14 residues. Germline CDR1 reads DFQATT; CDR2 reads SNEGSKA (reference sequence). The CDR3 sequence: CSAPTLAGIETQYF.

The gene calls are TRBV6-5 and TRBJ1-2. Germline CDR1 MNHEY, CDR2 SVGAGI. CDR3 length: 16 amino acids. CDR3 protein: CASSSMTKGDSYGYTF.

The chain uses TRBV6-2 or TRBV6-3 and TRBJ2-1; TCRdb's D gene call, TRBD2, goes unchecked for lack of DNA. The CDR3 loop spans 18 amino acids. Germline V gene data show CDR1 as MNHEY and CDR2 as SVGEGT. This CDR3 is CASSYDGTSGSKRNEQFF.

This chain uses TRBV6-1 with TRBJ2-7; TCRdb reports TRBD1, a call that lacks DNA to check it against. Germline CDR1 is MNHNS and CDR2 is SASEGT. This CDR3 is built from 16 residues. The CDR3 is CASRSDDSEGSYEQYF.

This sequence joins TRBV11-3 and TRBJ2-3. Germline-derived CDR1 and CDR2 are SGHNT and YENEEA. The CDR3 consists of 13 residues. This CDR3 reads CASSSRSQDTQYF. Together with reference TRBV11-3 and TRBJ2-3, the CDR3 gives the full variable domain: EAGVVQSPRYKIIEKKQPVAFWCNPISGHNTLYWYLQNLGQGPELLIRYENEEAVDDSQLPKDRFSAERLKGVDSTLKIQPAELGDSAVYLCASSSRSQDTQYFGPGTRLTVL.